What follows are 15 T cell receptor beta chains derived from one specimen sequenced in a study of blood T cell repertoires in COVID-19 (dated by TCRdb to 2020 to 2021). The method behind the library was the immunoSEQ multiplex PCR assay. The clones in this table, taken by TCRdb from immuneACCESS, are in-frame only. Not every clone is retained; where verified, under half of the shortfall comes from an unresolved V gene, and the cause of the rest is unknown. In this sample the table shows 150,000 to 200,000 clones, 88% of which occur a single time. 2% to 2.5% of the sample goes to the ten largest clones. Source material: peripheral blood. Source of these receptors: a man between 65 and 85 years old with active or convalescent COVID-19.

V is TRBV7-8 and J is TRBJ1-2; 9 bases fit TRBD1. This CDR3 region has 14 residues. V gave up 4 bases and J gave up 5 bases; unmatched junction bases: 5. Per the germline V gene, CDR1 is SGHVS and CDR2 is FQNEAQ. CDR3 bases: TGTGCCAGCAGCTCACAGGGGGCCTGGTATGGCTACACCTTC. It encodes CASSSQGAWYGYTF.

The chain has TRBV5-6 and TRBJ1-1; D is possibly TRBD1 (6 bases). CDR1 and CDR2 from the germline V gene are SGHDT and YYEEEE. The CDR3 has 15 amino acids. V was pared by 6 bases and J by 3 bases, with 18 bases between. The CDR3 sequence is CASNGQGRGYTEAFF. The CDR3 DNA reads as TGTGCCAGCAACGGGCAGGGCAGGGGCTACACTGAAGCTTTCTTT.

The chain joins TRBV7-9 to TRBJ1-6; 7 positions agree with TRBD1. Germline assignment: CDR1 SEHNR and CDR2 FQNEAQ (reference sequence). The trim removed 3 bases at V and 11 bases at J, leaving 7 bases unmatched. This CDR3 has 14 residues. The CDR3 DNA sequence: TGTGCCAGCAGCTTCCGACAGGGAACTGCACCCCTCCACTTT. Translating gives CASSFRQGTAPLHF.

The CDR3 nucleotides read TGTGCCAGTAGGAGCTCTAGCGGGGGGTTCTCCTACAATGAGCAGTTCTTC. Amino acids: CASRSSSGGFSYNEQFF. The genes are TRBV19 and TRBJ2-1; the match to TRBD2 covers 11 bases. Germline CDR1 and CDR2: LNHDA and SQIVND (reference sequence). The V gene end was trimmed by 6 bases and the J gene end by 0 bases; junction bases not matched to a gene: 7. The CDR3 is 17 amino acids.

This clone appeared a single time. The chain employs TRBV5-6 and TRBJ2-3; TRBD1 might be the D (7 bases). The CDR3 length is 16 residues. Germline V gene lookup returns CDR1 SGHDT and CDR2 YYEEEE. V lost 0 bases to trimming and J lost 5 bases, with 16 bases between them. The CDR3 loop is CASSLDLSGGIDTQYF. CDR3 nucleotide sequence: TGTGCCAGCAGCTTGGATTTGTCAGGGGGGATAGATACGCAGTATTTT.

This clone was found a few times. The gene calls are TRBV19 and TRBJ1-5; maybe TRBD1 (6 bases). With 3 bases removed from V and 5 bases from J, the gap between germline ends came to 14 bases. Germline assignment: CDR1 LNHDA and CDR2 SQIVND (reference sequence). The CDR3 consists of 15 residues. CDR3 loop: CASSIQGLPHQPQHF. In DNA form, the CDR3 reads TGTGCCAGTAGTATCCAGGGGCTCCCCCATCAGCCCCAGCATTTT.

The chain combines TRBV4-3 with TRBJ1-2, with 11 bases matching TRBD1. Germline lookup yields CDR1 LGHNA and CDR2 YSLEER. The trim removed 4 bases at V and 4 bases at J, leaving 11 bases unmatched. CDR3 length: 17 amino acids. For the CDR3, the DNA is TGCGCCAGCAGCCCTAGTACGTCCGGGACAGGGGGCTATGGCTACACCTTC. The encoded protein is CASSPSTSGTGGYGYTF.

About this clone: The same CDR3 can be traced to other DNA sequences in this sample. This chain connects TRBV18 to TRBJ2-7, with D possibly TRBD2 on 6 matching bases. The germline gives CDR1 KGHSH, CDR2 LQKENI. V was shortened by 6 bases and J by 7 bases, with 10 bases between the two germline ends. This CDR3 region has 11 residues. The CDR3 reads CASSPGEEQYF. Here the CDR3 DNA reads TGTGCCAGCTCCCCGGGGGAAGAGCAGTACTTC.

This CDR3 is CASGLVRGRRASYEQYF. Here the CDR3 DNA reads TGTGCTAGTGGTTTGGTCCGGGGGAGGAGGGCTTCCTACGAGCAGTACTTC. V is TRBV12-5 and J is TRBJ2-7; tentative D call: TRBD2 (6 bases). The CDR3 contains 17 residues. Per germline, CDR1 LGHNT and CDR2 FRNRAP. V lost 0 bases and J 1 base, leaving 16 bases between the germline ends.

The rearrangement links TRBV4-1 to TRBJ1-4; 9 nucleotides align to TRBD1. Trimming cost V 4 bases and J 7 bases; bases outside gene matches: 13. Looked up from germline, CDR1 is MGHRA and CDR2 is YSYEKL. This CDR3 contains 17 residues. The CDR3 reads CASSPSYRGQGSEKLFF. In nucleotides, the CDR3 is TGCGCCAGCAGCCCTTCTTACAGGGGGCAAGGGAGTGAAAAACTGTTTTTT.

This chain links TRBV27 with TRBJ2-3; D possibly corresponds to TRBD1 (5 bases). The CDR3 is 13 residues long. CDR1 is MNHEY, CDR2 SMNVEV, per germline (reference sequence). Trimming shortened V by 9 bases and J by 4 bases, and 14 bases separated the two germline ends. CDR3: CASRVQVPDTQYF. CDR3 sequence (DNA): TGTGCCAGTCGGGTACAGGTCCCAGATACGCAGTATTTT.

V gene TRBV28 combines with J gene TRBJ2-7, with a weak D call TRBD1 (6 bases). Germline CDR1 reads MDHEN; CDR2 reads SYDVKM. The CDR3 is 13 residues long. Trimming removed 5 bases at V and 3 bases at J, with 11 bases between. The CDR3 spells CASSPGQLYEQYF. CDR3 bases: TGTGCCAGCAGTCCAGGACAGCTCTACGAGCAGTACTTC.

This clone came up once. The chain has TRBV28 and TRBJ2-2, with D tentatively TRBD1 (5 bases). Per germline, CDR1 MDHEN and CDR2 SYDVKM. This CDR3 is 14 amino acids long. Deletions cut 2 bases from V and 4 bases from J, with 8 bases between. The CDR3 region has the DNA TGTGCCAGCAGTTTACAGGGTGGCACCGGGGAGCTGTTTTTT. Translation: CASSLQGGTGELFF.

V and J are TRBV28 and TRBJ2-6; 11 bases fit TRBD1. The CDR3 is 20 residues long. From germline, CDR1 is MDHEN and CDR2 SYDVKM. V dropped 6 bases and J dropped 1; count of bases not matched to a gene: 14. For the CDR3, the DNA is TGTGCCAGCAGCTCGGGACAGGGGGGGGTGTGGAGGTCTGGGGCCAACGTCCTGACTTTC. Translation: CASSSGQGGVWRSGANVLTF.

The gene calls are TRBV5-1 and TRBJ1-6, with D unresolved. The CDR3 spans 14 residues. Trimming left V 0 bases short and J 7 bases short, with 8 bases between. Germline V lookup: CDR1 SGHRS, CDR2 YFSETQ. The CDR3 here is CASSLGSVNSPLHF. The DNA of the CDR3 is TGCGCCAGCAGCTTGGGTTCAGTAAATTCACCCCTCCACTTT.